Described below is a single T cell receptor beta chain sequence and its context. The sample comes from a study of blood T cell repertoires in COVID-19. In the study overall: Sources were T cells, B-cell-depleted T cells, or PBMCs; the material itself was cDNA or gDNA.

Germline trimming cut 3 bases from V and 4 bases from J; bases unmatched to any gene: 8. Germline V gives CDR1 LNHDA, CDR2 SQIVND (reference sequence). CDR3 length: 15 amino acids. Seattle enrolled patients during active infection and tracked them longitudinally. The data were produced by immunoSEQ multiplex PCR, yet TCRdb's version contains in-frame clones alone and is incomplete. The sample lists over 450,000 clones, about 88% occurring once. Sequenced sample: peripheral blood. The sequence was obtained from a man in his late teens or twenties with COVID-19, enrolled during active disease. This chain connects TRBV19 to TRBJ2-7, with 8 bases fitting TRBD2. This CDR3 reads CASSIWAGGRYEQYF. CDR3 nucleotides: TGTGCCAGTAGTATCTGGGCGGGAGGTAGGTACGAGCAGTACTTC.